The source of this T cell receptor beta chain is a study of blood T cells in healthy people across ages. Regarding the study as a whole: It was found that TCR beta diversity correlated strongly with the percentage of naive T cells. Among long-lived donors, naive CD4+ cells were more numerous and diversity higher than in aged donors.

Concerning this clonotype itself: What it binds is not known.

It was with a sample-barcoded 5' primer and a J-beta primer mix that a second PCR of roughly 7 to 12 cycles was run. Every single cDNA molecule received a tag from a template-switch adaptor with 12 random nucleotides. TCRdb fed the 5' RACE reads into MiXCR, producing one record per CDR3 protein. The sample includes 600,000 to 800,000 distinct CDR3 sequences, around 21% of them seen just once. The V end was cut by 5 bases, the J end by 5 bases, with 12 bases between. CDR1 and CDR2 (germline): SGHTA, FQGNSA. The CDR3 has 13 amino acids. The sequencing sample was made of blood. The origin of this receptor is a man aged 70-80 years in good health. V is TRBV7-2 and J is TRBJ2-5; TRBD2 might be the D (5 bases). The CDR3 here is CASSRRDMETQYF. In nucleotides, the CDR3 is TGTGCCAGCAGCCGTCGGGATATGGAGACCCAGTACTTC.